These T cell receptor beta chains were read from a single sample in a study of regulatory dendritic cells for organ transplantation. What these receptors recognize is not known. Libraries were prepared by immunoSEQ multiplex PCR; TCRdb keeps only in-frame clonotypes and omits some of them. Of 9,500 to 11,000 clones listed, roughly four fifths are singletons. Source material: memory CD4+ T cells from blood cultured with regulatory dendritic cells. These TCRs come from a human donor in good health. The CDR3 runs from the conserved cysteine through the conserved F or W. Each record gives: D gene, V gene, J gene, clone size, CDR3 protein, CDR3 DNA. D genes are given only for firm matches. The size entry is marked missing in some rows and otherwise reads once, few, many or a size class.

TRBD2	TRBV6-1	TRBJ2-3	NA	CASSDQSRGSTDTQYF	TGTGCCAGCAGTGATCAGTCGCGGGGGAGCACAGATACGCAGTATTTT
TRBD1	TRBV6-1	TRBJ2-1	NA	CASSGLTGGYNEQFF	TGTGCCAGCAGTGGCCTGACAGGGGGGTACAATGAGCAGTTCTTC
NA	TRBV7-9	TRBJ1-5	NA	CASSLGLARGLWQPQHF	TGTGCCAGCAGCTTAGGATTGGCCAGGGGCCTTTGGCAGCCCCAGCATTTT
TRBD1	TRBV2	TRBJ2-7	NA	CASTWTGYEQYF	TGTGCCAGCACTTGGACAGGCTACGAGCAGTACTTC
NA	TRBV19	TRBJ1-4	NA	CASSIGAATNEKLFF	TGTGCCAGTAGTATAGGGGCCGCAACTAATGAAAAACTGTTTTTT
TRBD2	TRBV7-9	TRBJ2-1	NA	CASSPLRGDSYNEQFF	TGTGCCAGCAGCCCCCTGCGGGGGGACTCCTACAATGAGCAGTTCTTC
TRBD1	TRBV5-1	TRBJ1-3	NA	CASSIGQASGNTIYF	TGCGCCAGCAGCATTGGACAGGCCTCTGGAAACACCATATATTTT
NA	TRBV19	TRBJ1-5	NA	CASSKRGSDQPQHF	TGTGCCAGTAGTAAGCGAGGGTCGGATCAGCCCCAGCATTTT
NA	TRBV4-1	TRBJ1-6	NA	CASSQEALSPLHF	TGCGCCAGCAGCCAAGAGGCCCTTTCACCCCTCCACTTT
TRBD2	TRBV11-2	TRBJ2-1	medium-sized	CASSPGVAGGHEQFF	TGTGCCAGCAGCCCCGGGGTAGCGGGGGGGCATGAGCAGTTCTTC
NA	TRBV5-1	TRBJ1-6	NA	CASSLEGGPNSPLHF	TGCGCCAGCAGCTTGGAGGGGGGGCCTAATTCACCCCTCCACTTT
TRBD1	TRBV5-1	TRBJ1-1	NA	CASSFRGQENTEAFF	TGCGCCAGCAGCTTCAGGGGGCAGGAAAACACTGAAGCTTTCTTT
NA	TRBV7-2	TRBJ1-2	NA	CASSLEGGGAFHYGYTF	TGTGCCAGCAGCTTAGAGGGCGGAGGGGCCTTTCACTATGGCTACACCTTC
TRBD1	TRBV11-2	TRBJ2-7	NA	CASSPSQGLGEQYF	TGTGCCAGCAGCCCCTCACAGGGGTTGGGGGAGCAGTACTTC
NA	TRBV5-1	TRBJ2-3	NA	CASSFGGMGGDTQYF	TGCGCCAGCAGCTTCGGGGGAATGGGAGGAGATACGCAGTATTTT
TRBD1	TRBV19	TRBJ1-2	NA	CASSKRTGPTSNYGYTF	TGTGCCAGTAGTAAACGGACAGGGCCGACCTCTAACTATGGCTACACCTTC
NA	TRBV6-6	TRBJ1-2	few	CASSGQRGVGGYTF	TGTGCCAGCAGTGGTCAGCGGGGAGTTGGTGGCTACACCTTC
TRBD1	TRBV2	TRBJ1-2	NA	CASSGQGYYGYTF	TGTGCCAGCAGTGGACAGGGATACTATGGCTACACCTTC
NA	TRBV6-5	TRBJ2-2	NA	CASRLQIVNTGELFF	TGTGCCAGCAGACTACAAATTGTGAACACCGGGGAGCTGTTTTTT
TRBD1	TRBV11-2	TRBJ2-3	NA	CASSARRQGRTDTQYF	TGTGCCAGCAGCGCCCGAAGACAGGGAAGAACAGATACGCAGTATTTT
NA	TRBV7-2	TRBJ1-3	few	CASRRDISGNTIYF	TGTGCCAGCAGACGGGACATCTCTGGAAACACCATATATTTT
TRBD2	TRBV7-9	TRBJ2-1	few	CASSPPGLAGNEQFF	TGTGCCAGCAGCCCCCCTGGGCTAGCGGGCAATGAGCAGTTCTTC
TRBD2	TRBV7-8	TRBJ2-1	NA	CASSLGGSGATGYNEQFF	TGTGCCAGCAGCTTAGGCGGTAGCGGGGCCACCGGGTACAATGAGCAGTTCTTC
TRBD1	TRBV6-5	TRBJ1-2	NA	CASRDREGYGYTF	TGTGCCAGCAGGGACAGGGAGGGCTATGGCTACACCTTC
TRBD2	TRBV7-9	TRBJ2-6	NA	CASGPGGAGANVLTF	TGTGCCAGCGGTCCGGGGGGGGCTGGGGCCAACGTCCTGACTTTC
NA	TRBV5-1	TRBJ2-5	NA	CASSLAGVTQETQYF	TGCGCCAGCAGCTTGGCAGGTGTTACTCAAGAGACCCAGTACTTC
NA	TRBV2	TRBJ1-5	NA	CASMLRADPYSNQPQHF	TGTGCCAGCATGTTGAGAGCGGACCCTTATAGCAATCAGCCCCAGCATTTT
NA	TRBV19	TRBJ1-1	NA	CASSIGGSGGTEAFF	TGTGCCAGTAGTATAGGGGGGTCCGGGGGCACTGAAGCTTTCTTT
TRBD2	TRBV4-2	TRBJ2-3	NA	CASSQDIPPASGAYSTDTQYF	TGTGCCAGCAGCCAAGATATCCCCCCGGCTAGCGGAGCCTATAGCACAGATACGCAGTATTTT
TRBD1	TRBV7-2	TRBJ1-2	NA	CASSSGTGDNGYTF	TGTGCCAGCAGCTCCGGGACAGGGGACAATGGCTACACCTTC
NA	TRBV5-6	TRBJ1-4	NA	CASSLGRQGGEKLFF	TGTGCCAGCAGCTTGGGTAGGCAGGGCGGTGAAAAACTGTTTTTT
NA	TRBV11-3	TRBJ2-2	NA	CASSLGIGANTGELFF	TGTGCCAGCAGCTTAGGTATAGGGGCGAACACCGGGGAGCTGTTTTTT
NA	TRBV5-4	TRBJ2-1	once	CASSSRGSQNEQFF	TGTGCCAGCAGCTCACGGGGTAGTCAGAATGAGCAGTTCTTC
NA	TRBV7-2	TRBJ1-5	NA	CASSLAGGGNQPQHF	TGTGCCAGCAGCTTAGCGGGGGGAGGCAATCAGCCCCAGCATTTT
NA	TRBV7-3	TRBJ2-2	NA	CASSREGVTGGTGELFF	TGTGCCAGCAGCCGCGAGGGGGTAACTGGGGGTACCGGGGAGCTGTTTTTT